This TCR beta chain was found in a study of blood T cell repertoires in COVID-19. Study-wide background: In each case, the material was cDNA or gDNA derived from T cells, B-cell-depleted T cells, or PBMCs.

Per the study methods: Estimation of nucleated cell counts relied on the amplification of reference gene primers. The data were produced by immunoSEQ multiplex PCR, yet TCRdb's version contains in-frame clones alone and is incomplete. That table supplies the V and J calls and clone size; D and trimming were determined from the DNA. The data hold approximately 77,000 clones, with roughly 78% observed a single time. Germline CDR1 and CDR2: MGHDK and SYGVNS. J was trimmed by 4 bases and V by 0 bases; bases with no gene match: 13. CDR3 length equals 18 residues. Input material: peripheral blood. The TCR was taken from a woman between 65 and 79 years old with acute or convalescent COVID-19. This sequence joins TRBV25-1 and TRBJ2-3, with 7 nucleotides matching TRBD2. The CDR3 DNA follows: TGTGCCAGCAGTGAATATATTGCTAGCGGCTACTCTGCAGATACGCAGTATTTT. Protein product: CASSEYIASGYSADTQYF. The whole variable domain, remainder taken from reference TRBV25-1 and TRBJ2-3, is EADIYQTPRYLVIGTGKKITLECSQTMGHDKMYWYQQDPGMELHLIHYSYGVNSTEKGDLSSESTVSRIRTEHFPLTLESARPSHTSQYLCASSEYIASGYSADTQYFGPGTRLTVL.